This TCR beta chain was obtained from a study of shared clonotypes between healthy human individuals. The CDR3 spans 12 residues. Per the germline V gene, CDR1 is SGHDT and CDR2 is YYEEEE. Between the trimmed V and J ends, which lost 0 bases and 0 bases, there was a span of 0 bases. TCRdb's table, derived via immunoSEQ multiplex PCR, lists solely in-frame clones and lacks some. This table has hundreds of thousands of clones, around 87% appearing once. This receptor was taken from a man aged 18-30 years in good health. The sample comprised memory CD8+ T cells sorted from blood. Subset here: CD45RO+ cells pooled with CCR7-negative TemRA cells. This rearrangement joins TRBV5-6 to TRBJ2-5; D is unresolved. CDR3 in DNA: TGTGCCAGCAGCTTGGACCAAGAGACCCAGTACTTC. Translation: CASSLDQETQYF.